The clone carrying this T cell receptor (beta chain) has a handful of counts. The antigen is not known. The J segment lost 10 bases and the V segment lost 4 bases, leaving 16 bases of the junction unmatched. The germline V gene has CDR1 SGDLS and CDR2 YYNGEE. The CDR3 contains 16 residues. This sample is part of a study of beta chain features in type 1 diabetes. Overall study context: Healthy donors, compared against patients, showed similar age, gender and cell yields. Findings of the study overall: TCRB CDR3 length was moderately but significantly reduced in all four CD4+ subsets of Type 1 diabetes patients.

Since all of the isolated RNA was reverse transcribed, expressed TCRB transcripts were what got sequenced. Using immunoSEQ multiplex PCR, the repertoire was profiled, and TCRdb retains in-frame clones only, with some absent. Seen here are hundreds of thousands of clones, approximately 11% observed once, and the top ten hold around 0.017%. Cells sorted by CD45RO/CCR7/CD25/CD127/CD95/CD27 comprised CD4+ naive, central memory, regulatory and stem cell-like memory cells. The sequencing sample was made of naive CD4+ T cells from blood. The sequence came from a young man with type 1 diabetes. The rearrangement links TRBV9 to TRBJ2-3; 9 bases align to TRBD2. CDR3 in amino acids: CASSLNPSGATGAQYF. DNA of the CDR3: TGTGCCAGCAGCTTAAACCCTAGCGGGGCTACCGGAGCGCAGTATTTT.